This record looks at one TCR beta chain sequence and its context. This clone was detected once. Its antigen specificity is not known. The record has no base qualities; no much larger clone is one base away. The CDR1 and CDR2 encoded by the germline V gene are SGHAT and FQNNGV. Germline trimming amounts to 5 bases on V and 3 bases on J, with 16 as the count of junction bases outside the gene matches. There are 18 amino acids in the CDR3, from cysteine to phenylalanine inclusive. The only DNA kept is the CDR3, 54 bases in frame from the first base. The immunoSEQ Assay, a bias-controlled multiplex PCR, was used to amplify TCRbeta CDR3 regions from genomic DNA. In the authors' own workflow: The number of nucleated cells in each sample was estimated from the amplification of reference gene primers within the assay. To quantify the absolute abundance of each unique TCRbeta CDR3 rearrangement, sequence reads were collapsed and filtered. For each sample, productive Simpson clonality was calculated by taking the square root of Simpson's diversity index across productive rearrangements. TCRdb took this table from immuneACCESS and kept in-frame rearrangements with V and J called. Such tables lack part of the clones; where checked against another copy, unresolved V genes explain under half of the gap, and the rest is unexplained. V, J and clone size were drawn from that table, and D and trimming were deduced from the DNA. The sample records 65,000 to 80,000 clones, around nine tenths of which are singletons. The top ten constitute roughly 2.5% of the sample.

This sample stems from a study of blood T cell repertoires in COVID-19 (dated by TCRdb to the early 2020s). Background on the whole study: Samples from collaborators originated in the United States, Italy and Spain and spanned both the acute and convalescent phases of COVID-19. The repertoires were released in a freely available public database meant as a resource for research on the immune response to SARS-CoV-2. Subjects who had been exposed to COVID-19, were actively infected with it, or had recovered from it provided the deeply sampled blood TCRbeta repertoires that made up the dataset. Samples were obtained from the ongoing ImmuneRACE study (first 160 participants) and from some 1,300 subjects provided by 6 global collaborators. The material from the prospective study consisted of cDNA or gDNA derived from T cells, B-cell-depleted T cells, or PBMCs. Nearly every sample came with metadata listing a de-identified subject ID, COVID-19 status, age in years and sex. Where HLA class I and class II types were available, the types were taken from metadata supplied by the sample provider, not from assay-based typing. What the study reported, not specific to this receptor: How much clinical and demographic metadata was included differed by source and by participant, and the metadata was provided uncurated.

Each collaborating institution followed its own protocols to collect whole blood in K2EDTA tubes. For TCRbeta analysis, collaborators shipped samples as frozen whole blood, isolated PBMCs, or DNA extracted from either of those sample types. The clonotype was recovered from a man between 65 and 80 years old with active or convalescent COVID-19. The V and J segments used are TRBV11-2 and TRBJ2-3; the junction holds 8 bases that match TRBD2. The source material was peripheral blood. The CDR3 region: CASSPNPGAGGGTDTQYF. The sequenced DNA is TGTGCCAGCAGCCCAAACCCAGGGGCGGGAGGAGGGACAGATACGCAGTATTTT.